Shown below are 30 T cell receptor beta chains from a single sample sequenced in a study of identical twins. TCRdb called the 5' RACE reads again in MiXCR, with one record for every CDR3 protein. Here the sample spans fewer than 250,000 distinct CDR3 sequences, 7.5% being singletons. These data also featured in a second study, about yellow fever vaccine responses in identical twins.

Input material: memory (CD45RO+) T cells sorted from blood. These receptor sequences come from a woman aged 18 to 35 in good health.

This clonotype was counted at least ten times. This chain links TRBV4-2 with TRBJ2-7, with D maybe TRBD2 (6 bases). The germline V and J ends were trimmed by 3 bases and 2 bases, with 14 bases remaining between them. Germline assignment: CDR1 LGHNA and CDR2 YNFKEQ. The length of the CDR3 is 15 residues. CDR3 amino acids: CASSQPGTGTYEQYF. In DNA form, the CDR3 reads TGTGCCAGCAGCCAGCCCGGGACTGGCACCTACGAGCAGTACTTC.

Ten or more counts support this clonotype. The V and J genes are TRBV14 and TRBJ2-1, with D possibly TRBD2 on 6 matching bases. The germline CDR1 and CDR2 sequences are SGHDN and FVKESK. Trimming removed 4 bases at V and 5 bases at J, with 15 bases between. There are 15 residues in the CDR3. CDR3: CASSPLARSDNEQFF. The CDR3 DNA sequence: TGTGCCAGCAGCCCCCTAGCGAGGTCGGACAATGAGCAGTTCTTC.

The V gene is TRBV12-3 or TRBV12-4, the J gene TRBJ2-2, with 10 positions matching TRBD2. The trim removed 11 bases at V and 6 bases at J, leaving 12 bases unmatched. The CDR3 contains 15 residues. The CDR3 reads CAAGASGSMSGELFF. CDR3 coding DNA: TGTGCCGCCGGGGCTAGCGGGAGTATGTCCGGGGAGCTGTTTTTT.

This clonotype was seen ten or more times. V is TRBV5-1 and J is TRBJ2-5, with no clear D. CDR1 is SGHRS and CDR2 is YFSETQ in the germline V gene. The CDR3 totals 14 residues. The V end lost 4 bases, the J end lost 2 bases, and 12 bases lay between the germline ends. In nucleotides, the CDR3 is TGCGCCAGCAGCCCGACCTTTAATCAAGAGACCCAGTACTTC. Translation gives CASSPTFNQETQYF.

This clonotype was counted many times. V usage is TRBV5-1 and J usage is TRBJ2-1, with unresolved D. The germline V and J ends were trimmed by 0 bases and 6 bases, with 7 bases remaining between them. Germline assignment: CDR1 SGHRS and CDR2 YFSETQ. The CDR3 is made up of 13 amino acids. The CDR3 here is CASSLVVTNEQFF. The CDR3 DNA follows: TGCGCCAGCAGCTTGGTCGTCACCAATGAGCAGTTCTTC.

The rearrangement uses TRBV5-1 and TRBJ2-7, with unresolved D. V was cut by 4 bases and J by 5 bases, with 16 bases left in between. Germline V lookup: CDR1 SGHRS, CDR2 YFSETQ. CDR3 length: 14 amino acids. The CDR3 loop reads CASSRENIADEQYF. The CDR3 coding sequence is TGCGCCAGCAGCCGAGAGAACATAGCAGACGAGCAGTACTTC.

The chain employs TRBV4-2 and TRBJ2-1; 7 bases align to TRBD2. The CDR3 consists of 16 residues. Germline trimming cut 5 bases from V and 0 bases from J; bases unmatched to any gene: 7. Germline CDR1 and CDR2: LGHNA and YNFKEQ. The CDR3 spells CASSSRGDSSYNEQFF. CDR3 in DNA: TGTGCCAGCAGCTCCCGGGGGGATAGCTCCTACAATGAGCAGTTCTTC.

This clonotype was seen repeatedly, ten times or more. The V gene is TRBV9, the J gene TRBJ2-3, with TRBD2 matching 8 bases. V was clipped by 0 bases and J by 3 bases; unmatched bases: 6. The CDR3 spans 16 residues. Germline V lookup: CDR1 SGDLS, CDR2 YYNGEE. This chain's CDR3 is CASSVGGSGITDTQYF. CDR3 in DNA: TGTGCCAGCAGCGTAGGGGGTAGCGGGATAACAGATACGCAGTATTTT.

This clonotype has a handful of counts. V and J are TRBV4-3 and TRBJ2-3; 7 positions agree with TRBD2. V lost 4 bases, J lost 1 base, and 5 bases stayed unmatched. This CDR3 has 15 residues. The germline V gene has CDR1 LGHNA and CDR2 YSLEER. CDR3 amino acids: CASSLGLGGTDTQYF. CDR3 in DNA: TGCGCCAGCAGCCTAGGACTAGGGGGCACAGATACGCAGTATTTT.

The CDR3 region has the DNA TGTGCCAGCAGCTTAGGGGGCCAGAATTCACCCCTCCACTTT. The encoded protein is CASSLGGQNSPLHF. This chain uses TRBV7-3 with TRBJ1-6; perhaps TRBD1 as D (6 bases). This CDR3 is built from 14 residues. Germline V gene data show CDR1 as SGHTA and CDR2 as FQGTGA. V shed 2 bases and J shed 7 bases, with 9 bases lying between them.

The rearrangement links TRBV6-1 to TRBJ1-2; weak D call: TRBD1 (5 bases). The CDR3 contains 15 residues. Germline V CDR1 and CDR2: MNHNS, SASEGT. V lost 7 bases to trimming and J lost 4 bases, with 19 bases between them. The DNA for the CDR3 is TGTGCCAGCACCAAGAGACAGCTACTTTTCTATGGCTACACCTTC. Encoded protein: CASTKRQLLFYGYTF.

The rearrangement joins TRBV3-1 to TRBJ2-7, with D unresolved. V lost 1 base and J lost 3, with 4 bases in between. CDR1 is LGHDT, CDR2 YNNKEL, per germline (reference sequence). The CDR3 is made up of 12 amino acids. The CDR3 protein is CASSQARYEQYF. For the CDR3, the DNA is TGTGCCAGCAGCCAAGCACGCTACGAGCAGTACTTC.

This clonotype was seen many times. The rearrangement links TRBV3-1 to TRBJ2-5; TRBD1 or TRBD2 may be the D gene (5 bases each). The germline V gene encodes CDR1 LGHDT and CDR2 YNNKEL (reference sequence). The CDR3 is 15 residues long. The V end was cut by 1 base, the J end by 9 bases, with 18 bases between. The CDR3 region is CASSQVLSGMGAQYF. The CDR3 DNA is TGTGCCAGCAGCCAAGTACTCAGTGGCATGGGGGCCCAGTACTTC.

Only a few counts were recorded for this clonotype. The chain links TRBV5-1 to TRBJ2-7; unclear D gene. CDR1 is SGHRS and CDR2 is YFSETQ in the germline V gene. The V end lost 5 bases, the J end lost 3 bases, and 9 bases lay between the germline ends. The CDR3 runs 12 residues. CDR3 DNA sequence: TGCGCCAGCAGGGCCAGTAGCTACGAGCAGTACTTC. Its translation: CASRASSYEQYF.

This clonotype was seen a handful of times. The chain employs TRBV6-2 or TRBV6-3 and TRBJ2-3; TRBD2 matches 7 bases. Unmatched junction bases numbered 11, after V lost 2 bases and J lost 0 bases. Germline CDR1 is MNHEY and CDR2 is SVGEGT. This CDR3 is 18 amino acids long. The CDR3 reads CASSYTPSGRYSTDTQYF. The CDR3 nucleotides are TGTGCCAGCAGTTACACTCCTAGCGGCCGCTATAGCACAGATACGCAGTATTTT.

Only a few counts were recorded for this clonotype. The chain uses TRBV7-6 and TRBJ2-7; the D is unclear. The V gene's germline CDR1 is SGHVS and CDR2 FNYEAQ. V lost 5 bases and J 2 bases, leaving 16 bases between the germline ends. This CDR3 has 15 residues. The CDR3 is CASSPFPKDPYEQYF. The CDR3 DNA reads as TGTGCCAGCAGCCCCTTCCCTAAGGACCCCTACGAGCAGTACTTC.

The gene calls are TRBV19 and TRBJ2-1; D is perhaps TRBD1 (6 bases). Germline CDR1 and CDR2: LNHDA and SQIVND (reference sequence). CDR3 length: 16 amino acids. V lost 1 base and J 5 bases, leaving 15 bases between the germline ends. The CDR3 is CASSIVFGGPDNEQFF. The CDR3 DNA sequence: TGTGCCAGTAGTATAGTGTTTGGGGGCCCGGACAATGAGCAGTTCTTC.

This chain uses TRBV12-3 or TRBV12-4 with TRBJ1-4; 10 bases map to TRBD1. There are 15 residues in the CDR3. Losses at the gene ends were 6 bases for V and 4 bases for J; bases not matched to a gene: 5. The CDR3 sequence: CASRSDRGFNEKLFF. In nucleotides, the CDR3 is TGTGCCAGCAGATCGGACAGGGGGTTTAATGAAAAACTGTTTTTT.

This clonotype was observed many times. The V gene is TRBV12-3 or TRBV12-4, the J gene TRBJ1-6; 7 bases match TRBD1. V gave up 1 base and J gave up 9 bases; unmatched junction bases: 3. This CDR3 comprises 14 residues. CDR3 residues: CASSLDRGGSPLHF. As DNA, the CDR3 is TGTGCCAGCAGTTTAGACAGGGGAGGTTCACCCCTCCACTTT.

This clonotype was seen a handful of times. This chain links TRBV6-1 with TRBJ1-2, with 7 nucleotides matching TRBD1. The CDR3 contains 15 residues. CDR1 MNHNS and CDR2 SASEGT come from the germline V gene. With 6 bases clipped from V and 2 bases from J, the junction kept 9 bases outside the gene matches. The CDR3 DNA reads TGTGCCAGCAGACCCACCGGGACAGCAAACTATGGCTACACCTTC. This encodes CASRPTGTANYGYTF.

The table lists this clonotype with many counts. The V call is TRBV12-3 or TRBV12-4, the J call TRBJ2-3, with TRBD2 matching over 7 bases. This CDR3 contains 16 residues. J was trimmed by 2 bases and V by 3 bases; bases with no gene match: 8. CDR3 loop: CASSFRSGMYTDTQYF. The CDR3, as DNA: TGTGCCAGCAGTTTTCGCAGCGGGATGTACACAGATACGCAGTATTTT.

This clonotype has more than one count but fewer than ten. The chain links TRBV20-1 to TRBJ2-5; D is undetermined. The germline gives CDR1 DFQATT, CDR2 SNEGSKA (reference sequence). Trimming removed 6 bases from V and 7 bases from J, with 9 bases in between. The CDR3 contains 10 residues. Here the CDR3 reads CSAAPVTQYF. Written as DNA, the CDR3 is TGCAGTGCGGCTCCGGTGACCCAGTACTTC.

This clonotype was recorded many times. V usage is TRBV4-3 and J usage is TRBJ1-6, with D hard to call. V gave up 0 bases and J gave up 3 bases, with 9 bases separating them. From germline, CDR1 is LGHNA and CDR2 YSLEER. This CDR3 region has 16 residues. The CDR3 sequence: CASSQDPGSYNSPLHF. The CDR3, as DNA: TGCGCCAGCAGCCAAGATCCGGGCAGCTATAATTCACCCCTCCACTTT.

This clonotype was observed at least ten times. V usage is TRBV6-5 and J usage is TRBJ1-2, with 9 nucleotides matching TRBD1. The V and J ends lost 5 bases and 9 bases, in that order; junction bases with no gene match: 4. This CDR3 has 12 residues. CDR1 and CDR2 from the germline V gene are MNHEY and SVGAGI. The CDR3 loop is CASSRQGERYTF. For the CDR3, the DNA is TGTGCCAGCAGTCGACAGGGGGAACGCTACACCTTC.

The J gene is TRBJ2-1, the V gene TRBV7-9, with 7 bases lining up with TRBD1. The germline V gene has CDR1 SEHNR and CDR2 FQNEAQ (reference sequence). J lost 2 bases, V lost 1 base, and 5 bases had no gene match. The CDR3 has 16 residues. CDR3 sequence reads: CASSLDRGQPYNEQFF. DNA for the CDR3: TGTGCCAGCAGCTTAGACAGGGGACAGCCCTACAATGAGCAGTTCTTC.

This clonotype showed up many times. The chain is built from TRBV11-3 and TRBJ2-2; maybe TRBD2 (5 bases). CDR1 is SGHNT and CDR2 is YENEEA in the germline V gene. V dropped 5 bases and J dropped 2 bases, with 12 bases sitting between them. There are 15 residues in the CDR3. Here the CDR3 reads CASSMGVTNTGELFF. The CDR3 DNA reads as TGTGCCAGCAGCATGGGAGTCACTAACACCGGGGAGCTGTTTTTT.

The gene calls are TRBV6-2 or TRBV6-3 and TRBJ2-1; D is unresolved. V shed 4 bases and J shed 7 bases, with 8 bases lying between them. Germline values: CDR1 MNHEY, CDR2 SVGEGT. The CDR3 is made up of 12 amino acids. CDR3 DNA: TGTGCCAGCAGTTTGGTCGAAAATGAGCAGTTCTTC. Encoded protein: CASSLVENEQFF.

This clonotype was seen only once. The chain has TRBV3-1 and TRBJ2-7; D may match TRBD1 or TRBD2 (6 bases each). V dropped 6 bases and J dropped 5 bases, with 17 bases sitting between them. CDR3 length equals 14 residues. Germline values: CDR1 LGHDT, CDR2 YNNKEL (reference sequence). CDR3 residues: CASRSGGSGDEQYF. As DNA, the CDR3 is TGTGCCAGCAGATCCGGGGGCTCGGGGGACGAGCAGTACTTC.

This clonotype was seen repeatedly, ten times or more. The DNA for the CDR3 is TGTGCCAGCAGCGTGGGACAGGGATTTGGTGAAGCTTTCTTT. It codes for CASSVGQGFGEAFF. This chain connects TRBV7-9 to TRBJ1-1; 9 bases align to TRBD1. Germline V gene sequence: CDR1 SEHNR, CDR2 FQNEAQ (reference sequence). The ends lost 5 bases at V and 7 bases at J; junction bases unmatched: 8. The length of the CDR3 is 14 residues.

There are a few counts of this clonotype. V and J are TRBV14 and TRBJ2-7, with 10 nucleotides matching TRBD1. CDR1 is SGHDN, CDR2 FVKESK, per germline. The trim removed 3 bases at V and 5 bases at J, leaving 7 bases unmatched. The length of the CDR3 is 15 residues. The CDR3 sequence: CASSHSGTGVDEQYF. In DNA form, the CDR3 reads TGTGCCAGCAGCCATTCCGGGACAGGGGTCGACGAGCAGTACTTC. Full variable domain (outside the CDR3, taken from reference TRBV14 and TRBJ2-7): EAGVTQFPSHSVIEKGQTVTLRCDPISGHDNLYWYRRVMGKEIKFLLHFVKESKQDESGMPNNRFLAERTGGTYSTLKVQPAELEDSGVYFCASSHSGTGVDEQYFGPGTRLTVT.